The 15 T cell receptor beta chains below all came from one sample that was sequenced in a study of beta chain features in type 1 diabetes. The isolated RNA, all of it, was reverse transcribed, so expressed TCRB transcripts were what got sequenced. Clones were read by immunoSEQ multiplex PCR, and TCRdb kept only the in-frame ones, dropping some. The sample contains some 160,000 clones, roughly 9.1% of which appear only once. The specimen was central memory CD4+ T cells from blood. The receptor source for this set is a woman younger than 30 in good health.

The CDR3 sequence is CASSLFRGTDTQYF. CDR3 nucleotides: TGTGCCAGCAGCTTGTTCCGGGGCACAGATACGCAGTATTTT. The rearrangement uses TRBV5-6 and TRBJ2-3, with D hard to call. V was cut by 1 base and J by 1 base, with 7 bases left in between. Germline CDR1 and CDR2: SGHDT and YYEEEE. The CDR3 has 14 amino acids.

This clone was found a few times. V is TRBV30 and J is TRBJ1-1; TRBD1 is a possible D gene (6 bases). CDR1 and CDR2 (germline): GTSNPN, SVGIG (reference sequence). Trimming took 2 bases from V and 4 from J, leaving 14 bases between them. The CDR3 is made up of 14 amino acids. The chain's CDR3 is CAWSPSTGTTEAFF. For the CDR3, the DNA is TGTGCCTGGAGTCCTTCTACAGGGACCACTGAAGCTTTCTTT.

The table lists this clone with a few counts. The chain employs TRBV29-1 and TRBJ1-1; TRBD1 agrees at 10 bases. The CDR3 sequence is 13 residues long. Germline V gives CDR1 SQVTM, CDR2 ANQGSEA. V shed 5 bases, J shed 6 bases, and the junction held 6 bases outside the gene matches. In DNA, the CDR3 is TGCAGCGTTCAGACAGGGGGCTATCCTGAAGCTTTCTTT. Translation gives CSVQTGGYPEAFF.

The chain combines TRBV11-2 with TRBJ2-3; weak D call: TRBD1 (6 bases). With 5 bases removed from V and 3 bases from J, the gap between germline ends came to 12 bases. The V gene's germline CDR1 is SGHAT and CDR2 FQNNGV. The CDR3 covers 14 residues. The CDR3, as DNA: TGTGCCAGCAGCGTTCTTCAGGGGACAGATACGCAGTATTTT. Amino acids: CASSVLQGTDTQYF.

The genes are TRBV7-2 and TRBJ2-7, with 12 bases lining up with TRBD1. This CDR3 comprises 15 residues. The V gene's germline CDR1 is SGHTA and CDR2 FQGNSA. With V trimmed by 5 bases and J by 4 bases, 6 bases remained unmatched. This CDR3 is CASSRPGQGAYEQYF. The CDR3 nucleotides read TGTGCCAGCAGCCGGCCGGGACAGGGGGCTTACGAGCAGTACTTC.

This sequence joins TRBV5-1 and TRBJ2-7, with 8 bases that match TRBD2. The V segment lost 4 bases and the J segment 4 bases; nucleotides outside the gene matches: 10. Germline loops: CDR1 SGHRS, CDR2 YFSETQ. This CDR3 spans 15 amino acids. The CDR3 region has the DNA TGCGCCAGCAGCCGTACTCCCGGGGGGGAGTACGAGCAGTACTTC. This sequence encodes CASSRTPGGEYEQYF. The whole variable domain, filled in from reference TRBV5-1 and TRBJ2-7, reads KAGVTQTPRYLIKTRGQQVTLSCSPISGHRSVSWYQQTPGQGLQFLFEYFSETQRNKGNFPGRFSGRQFSNSRSEMNVSTLELGDSALYLCASSRTPGGEYEQYFGPGTRLTVT.

A note on this clone: One junction end disagrees with the germline gene, perhaps due to a read error. V and J are TRBV30 and TRBJ2-1; 9 bases are shared with TRBD2. The CDR3 covers 14 residues. Germline-derived CDR1 and CDR2 are GTSNPN and SVGIG (reference sequence). In DNA, the CDR3 is TGTGCCTGGAGGGCGGGGGGGCATCCTCAAAAGCAGCTCTTC. Its translation: CAWRAGGHPQKQLF.

This clone was recorded a few times. The chain combines TRBV4-2 with TRBJ2-1; no definite D call. Germline CDR1 LGHNA, CDR2 YNFKEQ. This CDR3 comprises 13 residues. V lost 0 bases to trimming and J lost 12 bases, with 12 bases between them. The CDR3: CASSQDSAGGQFF. The DNA of the CDR3 is TGTGCCAGCAGCCAAGATTCCGCAGGTGGGCAGTTCTTC.

The chain is built from TRBV5-1 and TRBJ1-2; a possible D gene is TRBD1 (6 bases). The CDR3 length is 16 residues. Trimming pared 0 bases from V and 4 bases from J, leaving 16 bases between. In germline, CDR1 is SGHRS, CDR2 YFSETQ. CDR3 nucleotides: TGCGCCAGCAGCTTGGGGTTCGGGGGGCTCGGCTATGGCTACACCTTC. Protein sequence: CASSLGFGGLGYGYTF.

This clone has more than one count but fewer than ten. Here the CDR3 reads CASRETGTFGNTIYF. DNA of the CDR3: TGTGCCAGCAGGGAGACAGGGACCTTTGGAAACACCATATATTTT. The V gene is TRBV2, the J gene TRBJ1-3; 7 nucleotides agree with TRBD1. V dropped 6 bases and J dropped 3; count of bases not matched to a gene: 8. Germline-derived CDR1 and CDR2 are SNHLY and FYNNEI. The CDR3 loop spans 15 amino acids. Drawing the rest from reference TRBV2 and TRBJ1-3, the complete variable domain is EPEVTQTPSHQVTQMGQEVILRCVPISNHLYFYWYRQILGQKVEFLVSFYNNEISEKSEIFDDQFSVERPDGSNFTLKIRSTKLEDSAMYFCASRETGTFGNTIYFGEGSWLTVV.

This clone was seen more than once but under ten times. The chain is built from TRBV7-2 and TRBJ1-1; TRBD1 is a possible D gene (5 bases). Germline CDR1 is SGHTA and CDR2 is FQGNSA. The ends were cut back, 2 bases at V and 9 bases at J, with 10 bases in the middle. The CDR3 is made up of 12 amino acids. The CDR3 loop reads CASSLNQGQAFF. DNA of the CDR3: TGTGCCAGCAGCTTAAACCAGGGTCAAGCTTTCTTT.

V gene TRBV5-1 combines with J gene TRBJ1-3; D possibly corresponds to TRBD1 (6 bases). Deletions cut 4 bases from V and 0 bases from J, with 14 bases between. Germline lookup yields CDR1 SGHRS and CDR2 YFSETQ. The CDR3 is made up of 16 amino acids. The DNA of the CDR3 is TGCGCCAGCAGCCGACGGGACATGGGCTCTGGAAACACCATATATTTT. It codes for CASSRRDMGSGNTIYF.

The chain couples TRBV6-5 to TRBJ2-7; 8 bases are a match to TRBD2. The germline gives CDR1 MNHEY, CDR2 SVGAGI. CDR3 length equals 14 residues. The J segment lost 0 bases and the V segment lost 2 bases, leaving 0 bases of the junction unmatched. Written as DNA, the CDR3 is TGTGCCAGCAGTTACGGGACTAGCTCCTACGAGCAGTACTTC. Translation: CASSYGTSSYEQYF.

V usage is TRBV19 and J usage is TRBJ1-1, with 8 bases lining up with TRBD1. Germline-derived CDR1 and CDR2 are LNHDA and SQIVND (reference sequence). V lost 5 bases and J lost 6; bases outside the gene matches: 11. This CDR3 is 15 amino acids long. The CDR3 DNA reads as TGTGCCAGTAGTCCCACCGGGACAGGCATGCCTGAAGCTTTCTTT. Its translation: CASSPTGTGMPEAFF.

V is TRBV29-1 and J is TRBJ2-3; 8 bases align to TRBD1. Germline V lookup: CDR1 SQVTM, CDR2 ANQGSEA. The CDR3 loop spans 14 amino acids. V lost 5 bases to trimming and J lost 1 base; unmatched junction nucleotides: 5. The CDR3 DNA reads TGCAGCGTTCCCGCAGGGGGCGGCACAGATACGCAGTATTTT. Protein: CSVPAGGGTDTQYF.